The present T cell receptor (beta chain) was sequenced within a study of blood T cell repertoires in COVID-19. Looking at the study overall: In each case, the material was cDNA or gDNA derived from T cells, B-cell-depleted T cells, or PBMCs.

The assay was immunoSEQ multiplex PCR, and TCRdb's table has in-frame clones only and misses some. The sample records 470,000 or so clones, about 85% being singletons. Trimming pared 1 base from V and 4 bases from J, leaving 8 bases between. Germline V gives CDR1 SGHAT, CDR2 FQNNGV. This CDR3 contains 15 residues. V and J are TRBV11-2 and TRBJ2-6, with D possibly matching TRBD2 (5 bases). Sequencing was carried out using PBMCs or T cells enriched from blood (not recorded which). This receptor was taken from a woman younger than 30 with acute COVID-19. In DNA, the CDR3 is TGTGCCAGCAGCTTAGCCGGGGTCGGGGCCAACGTCCTGACTTTC. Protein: CASSLAGVGANVLTF.